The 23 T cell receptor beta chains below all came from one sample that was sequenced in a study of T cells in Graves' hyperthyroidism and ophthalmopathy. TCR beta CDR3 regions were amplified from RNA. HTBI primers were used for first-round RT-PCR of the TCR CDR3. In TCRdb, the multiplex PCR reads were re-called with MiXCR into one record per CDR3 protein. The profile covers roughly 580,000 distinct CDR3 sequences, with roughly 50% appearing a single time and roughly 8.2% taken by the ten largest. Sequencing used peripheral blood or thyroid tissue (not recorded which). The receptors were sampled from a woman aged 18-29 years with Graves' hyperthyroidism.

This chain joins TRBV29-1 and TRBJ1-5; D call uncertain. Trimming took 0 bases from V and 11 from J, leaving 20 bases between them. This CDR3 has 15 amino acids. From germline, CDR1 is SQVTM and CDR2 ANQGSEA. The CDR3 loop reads CSVEDGREGPETQHF. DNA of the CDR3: TGCAGCGTTGAAGATGGGCGGGAGGGCCCGGAGACCCAGCATTTT.

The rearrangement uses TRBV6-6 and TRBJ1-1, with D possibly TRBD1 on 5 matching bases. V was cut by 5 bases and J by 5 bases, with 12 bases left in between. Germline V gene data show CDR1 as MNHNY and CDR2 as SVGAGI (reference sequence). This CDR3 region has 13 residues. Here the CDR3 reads CASSLRGVTEAFF. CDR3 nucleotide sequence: TGTGCCAGCAGTCTACGGGGGGTTACTGAAGCTTTCTTT.

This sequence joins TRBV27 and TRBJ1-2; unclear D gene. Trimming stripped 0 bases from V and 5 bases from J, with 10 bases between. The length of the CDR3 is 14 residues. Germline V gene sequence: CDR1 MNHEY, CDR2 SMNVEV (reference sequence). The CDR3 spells CASSLSSAPYGYTF. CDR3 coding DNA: TGTGCCAGCAGTTTATCGTCCGCCCCATATGGCTACACCTTC.

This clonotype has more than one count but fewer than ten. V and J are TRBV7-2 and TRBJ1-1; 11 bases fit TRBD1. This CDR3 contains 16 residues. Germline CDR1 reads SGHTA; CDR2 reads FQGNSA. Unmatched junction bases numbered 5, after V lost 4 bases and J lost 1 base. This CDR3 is CASSSRDRGGNTEAFF. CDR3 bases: TGTGCCAGCAGCTCCCGGGACAGGGGGGGGAACACTGAAGCTTTCTTT.

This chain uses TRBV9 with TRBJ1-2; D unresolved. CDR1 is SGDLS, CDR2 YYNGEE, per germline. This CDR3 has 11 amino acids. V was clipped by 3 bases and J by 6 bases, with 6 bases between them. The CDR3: CASSGPDGYTF. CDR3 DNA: TGTGCCAGCAGCGGACCAGATGGCTACACCTTC.

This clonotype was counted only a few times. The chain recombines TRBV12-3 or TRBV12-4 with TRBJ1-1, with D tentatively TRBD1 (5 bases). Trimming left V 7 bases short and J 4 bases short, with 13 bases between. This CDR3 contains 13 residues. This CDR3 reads CASKRDYSTEAFF. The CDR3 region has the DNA TGTGCCAGCAAAAGGGACTATAGCACTGAAGCTTTCTTT.

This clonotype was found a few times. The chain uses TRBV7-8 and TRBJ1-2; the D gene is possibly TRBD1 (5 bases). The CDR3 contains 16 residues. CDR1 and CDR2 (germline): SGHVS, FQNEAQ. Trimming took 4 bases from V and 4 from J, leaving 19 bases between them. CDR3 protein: CASSSGTEPLSYGYTF. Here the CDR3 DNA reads TGTGCCAGCAGCTCCGGGACCGAACCTCTTTCCTATGGCTACACCTTC.

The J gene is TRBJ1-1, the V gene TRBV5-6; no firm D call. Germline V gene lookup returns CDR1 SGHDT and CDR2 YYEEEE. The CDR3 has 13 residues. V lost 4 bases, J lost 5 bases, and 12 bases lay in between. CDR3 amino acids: CASSRPPETEAFF. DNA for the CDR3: TGTGCCAGCAGCAGACCTCCAGAGACTGAAGCTTTCTTT.

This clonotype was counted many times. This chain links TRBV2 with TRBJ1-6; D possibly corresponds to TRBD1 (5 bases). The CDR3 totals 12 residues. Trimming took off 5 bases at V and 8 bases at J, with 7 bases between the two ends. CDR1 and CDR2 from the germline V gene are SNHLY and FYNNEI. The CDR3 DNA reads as TGTGCCAGCAGTTTACAGGATTCACCCCTCCACTTT. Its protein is CASSLQDSPLHF.

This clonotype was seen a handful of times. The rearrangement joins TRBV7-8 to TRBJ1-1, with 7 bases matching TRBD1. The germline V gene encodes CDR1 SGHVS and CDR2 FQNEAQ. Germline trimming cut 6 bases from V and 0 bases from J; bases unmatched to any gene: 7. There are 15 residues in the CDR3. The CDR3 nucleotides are TGTGCCAGCAGGTCCGCCGGGACAGTGAACACTGAAGCTTTCTTT. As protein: CASRSAGTVNTEAFF.

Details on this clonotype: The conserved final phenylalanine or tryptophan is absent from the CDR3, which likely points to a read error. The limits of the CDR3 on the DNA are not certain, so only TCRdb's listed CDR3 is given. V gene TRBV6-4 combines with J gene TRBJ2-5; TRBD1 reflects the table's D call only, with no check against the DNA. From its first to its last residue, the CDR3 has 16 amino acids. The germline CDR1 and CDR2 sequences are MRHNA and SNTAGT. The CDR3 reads CASSDSDRVYGYTFGS.

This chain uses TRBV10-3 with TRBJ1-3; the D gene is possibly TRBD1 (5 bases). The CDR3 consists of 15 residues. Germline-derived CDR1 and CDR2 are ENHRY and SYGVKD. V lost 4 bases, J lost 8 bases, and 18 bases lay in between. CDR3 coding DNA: TGTGCCATCAGTGGGGGACGGGCGAGGGGCTACACCATATATTTT. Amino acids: CAISGGRARGYTIYF.

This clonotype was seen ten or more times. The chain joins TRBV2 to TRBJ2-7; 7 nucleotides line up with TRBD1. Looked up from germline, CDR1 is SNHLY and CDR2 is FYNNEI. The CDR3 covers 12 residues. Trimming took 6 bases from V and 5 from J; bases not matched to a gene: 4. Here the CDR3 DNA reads TGTGCCAGCAGGAACAGGGGCAACGAGCAGTACTTC. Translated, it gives CASRNRGNEQYF. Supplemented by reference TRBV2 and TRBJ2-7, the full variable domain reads EPEVTQTPSHQVTQMGQEVILRCVPISNHLYFYWYRQILGQKVEFLVSFYNNEISEKSEIFDDQFSVERPDGSNFTLKIRSTKLEDSAMYFCASRNRGNEQYFGPGTRLTVT.

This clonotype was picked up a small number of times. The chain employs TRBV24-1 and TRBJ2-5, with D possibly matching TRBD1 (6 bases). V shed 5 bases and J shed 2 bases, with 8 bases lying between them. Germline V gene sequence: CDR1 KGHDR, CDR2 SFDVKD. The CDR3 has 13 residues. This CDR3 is CATSVQGQETQYF. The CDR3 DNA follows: TGTGCCACCAGTGTGCAGGGGCAAGAGACCCAGTACTTC.

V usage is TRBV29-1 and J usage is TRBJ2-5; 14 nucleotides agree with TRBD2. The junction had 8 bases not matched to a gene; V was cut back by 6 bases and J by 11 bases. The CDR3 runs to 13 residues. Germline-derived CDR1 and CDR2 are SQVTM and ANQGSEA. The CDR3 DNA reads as TGCAGCGTATACGGGACTAGCGGGAGCGCACAGTACTTC. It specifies CSVYGTSGSAQYF.

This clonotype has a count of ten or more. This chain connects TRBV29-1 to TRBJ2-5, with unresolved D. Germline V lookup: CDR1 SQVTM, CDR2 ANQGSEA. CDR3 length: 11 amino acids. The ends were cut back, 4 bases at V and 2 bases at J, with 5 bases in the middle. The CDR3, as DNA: TGCAGCGTTGTACGGCAAGAGACCCAGTACTTC. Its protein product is CSVVRQETQYF.

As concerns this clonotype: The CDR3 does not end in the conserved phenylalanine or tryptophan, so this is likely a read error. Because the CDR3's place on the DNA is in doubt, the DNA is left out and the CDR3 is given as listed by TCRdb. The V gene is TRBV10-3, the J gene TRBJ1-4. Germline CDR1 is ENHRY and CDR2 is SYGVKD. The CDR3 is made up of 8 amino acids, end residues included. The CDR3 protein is CAISASGI.

CDR3 protein: CASSQGPYNSPLHF. The CDR3 nucleotides are TGTGCCAGCAGCCAGGGACCCTATAATTCACCCCTCCACTTT. The chain links TRBV7-9 to TRBJ1-6; a possible D gene is TRBD1 (5 bases). This CDR3 contains 14 residues. Germline CDR1 reads SEHNR; CDR2 reads FQNEAQ (reference sequence). V lost 5 bases, J lost 2 bases, and 7 bases lay in between.

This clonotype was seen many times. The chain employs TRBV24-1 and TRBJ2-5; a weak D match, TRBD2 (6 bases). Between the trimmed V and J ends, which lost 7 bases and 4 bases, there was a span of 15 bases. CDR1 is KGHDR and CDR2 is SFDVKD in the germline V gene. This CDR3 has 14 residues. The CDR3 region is CATSLGGKGETQYF. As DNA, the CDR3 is TGTGCCACCAGCCTCGGAGGGAAGGGAGAGACCCAGTACTTC.

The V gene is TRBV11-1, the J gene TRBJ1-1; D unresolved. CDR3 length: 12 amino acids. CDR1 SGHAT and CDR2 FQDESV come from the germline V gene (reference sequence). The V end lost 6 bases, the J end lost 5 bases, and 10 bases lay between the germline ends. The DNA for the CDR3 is TGTGCCAGCAGGGTATACTGGACTGAAGCTTTCTTT. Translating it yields CASRVYWTEAFF.

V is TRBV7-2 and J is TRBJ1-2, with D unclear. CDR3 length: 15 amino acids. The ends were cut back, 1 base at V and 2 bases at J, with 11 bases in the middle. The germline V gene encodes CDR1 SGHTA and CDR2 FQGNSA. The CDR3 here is CASSLVTGPNYGYTF. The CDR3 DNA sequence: TGTGCCAGCAGCTTAGTTACCGGGCCCAACTATGGCTACACCTTC.

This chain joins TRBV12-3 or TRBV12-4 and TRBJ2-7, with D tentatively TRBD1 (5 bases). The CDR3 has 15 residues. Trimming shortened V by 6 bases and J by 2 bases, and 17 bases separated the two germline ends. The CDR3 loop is CASSPLQGVPYEQYF. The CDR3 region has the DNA TGTGCCAGCAGCCCTCTCCAGGGCGTCCCCTACGAGCAGTACTTC.

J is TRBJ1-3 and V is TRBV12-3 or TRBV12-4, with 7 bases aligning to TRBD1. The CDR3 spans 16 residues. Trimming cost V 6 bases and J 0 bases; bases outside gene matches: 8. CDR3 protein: CASRPTWDSSGNTIYF. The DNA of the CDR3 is TGTGCCAGCAGGCCCACCTGGGACAGCTCTGGAAACACCATATATTTT.